Each of the 29 T cell receptor beta chains below was sequenced from the same sample in a study of cytomegalovirus exposure and HLA in healthy donors. 60 Vbeta and 13 Jbeta primers were used in PCR. The data were produced by immunoSEQ multiplex PCR, yet TCRdb's version contains in-frame clones alone and is incomplete. The data contain about 180,000 clones, roughly 80% of them seen just once; the ten biggest clones take up around 1.4%. Sequencing used PBMCs. The receptors shown here come from a girl aged 10 to 17 in good health and CMV-seropositive.

This chain links TRBV29-1 with TRBJ2-7; no reliable D call. V was pared by 7 bases and J by 2 bases, with 12 bases between. This CDR3 contains 12 residues. In germline, CDR1 is SQVTM, CDR2 ANQGSEA. The CDR3 DNA sequence: TGCAGCGCTGGTAACCGGGCCTACGAGCAGTACTTC. Translating gives CSAGNRAYEQYF.

This chain connects TRBV27 to TRBJ1-4, with 7 positions matching TRBD1. The CDR3 runs to 15 residues. Germline CDR1 MNHEY, CDR2 SMNVEV (reference sequence). Trimming removed 6 bases from V and 5 bases from J; junction bases left unmatched: 9. CDR3 DNA: TGTGCCAGCAGCACCTTAGACAGGGTAAATGAAAAACTGTTTTTT. Its protein is CASSTLDRVNEKLFF.

This clone occurred a few times. The chain uses TRBV30 and TRBJ2-7; 8 bases fit TRBD2. CDR1 is GTSNPN, CDR2 SVGIG, per germline (reference sequence). The J segment lost 4 bases and the V segment lost 1 base, leaving 6 bases of the junction unmatched. The CDR3 loop spans 14 amino acids. The CDR3 sequence is CAWSAGTSRYEQYF. The CDR3 DNA sequence: TGTGCCTGGAGTGCCGGGACTAGTCGGTACGAGCAGTACTTC.

The rearrangement links TRBV4-2 to TRBJ2-1; TRBD2 matches at 13 bases. The CDR3 is 18 amino acids. Germline V CDR1 and CDR2: LGHNA, YNFKEQ. Trimming at V came to 0 bases and at J to 4 bases, leaving 6 bases not matched to a gene. The CDR3 loop is CASSQEGLAGCLYNEQFF. The CDR3, as DNA: TGTGCCAGCAGCCAAGAGGGACTAGCGGGATGCCTTTACAATGAGCAGTTCTTC.

The chain recombines TRBV19 with TRBJ1-6; 7 bases map to TRBD1. J gave up 8 bases and V 6 bases, and 4 bases lay outside the gene matches. CDR1 LNHDA and CDR2 SQIVND come from the germline V gene (reference sequence). The CDR3 extends over 13 amino acids. The CDR3 coding sequence is TGTGCCAGTAGCAGGGACAGACATTCACCCCTCCACTTT. Its protein product is CASSRDRHSPLHF.

This clone was recorded a few times. The V and J genes are TRBV10-3 and TRBJ1-1, with unresolved D. The V gene's germline CDR1 is ENHRY and CDR2 SYGVKD. The ends were cut back, 8 bases at V and 1 base at J, with 17 bases in the middle. The CDR3 spans 15 residues. Here the CDR3 reads CAILSPEVKNTEAFF. The CDR3 DNA is TGTGCCATCCTGAGTCCTGAAGTAAAGAACACTGAAGCTTTCTTT.

In DNA form, the CDR3 reads TGTGCCTGCGTAGCGGAAGGTTTAGGTGGAAACACCATATATTTT. It specifies CACVAEGLGGNTIYF. V gene TRBV30 combines with J gene TRBJ1-3; D remains ambiguous. The CDR3 runs 15 residues. CDR1 GTSNPN and CDR2 SVGIG come from the germline V gene (reference sequence). Trimming pared 6 bases from V and 3 bases from J, leaving 18 bases between. Full variable domain (rest looked up from reference TRBV30 and TRBJ1-3): SQTIHQWPATLVQPVGSPLSLECTVEGTSNPNLYWYRQAAGRGLQLLFYSVGIGQISSEVPQNLSASRPQDRQFILSSKKLLLSDSGFYLCACVAEGLGGNTIYFGEGSWLTVV.

The gene calls are TRBV5-6 and TRBJ1-1; possible D gene TRBD1, 5 bases. V lost 1 base to trimming and J lost 3 bases, with 10 bases between them. Germline CDR1 is SGHDT and CDR2 is YYEEEE. This CDR3 region has 14 residues. The CDR3 region has the DNA TGTGCCAGCAGCTTGTGGGGAGGGGACACTGAAGCTTTCTTT. It yields the protein CASSLWGGDTEAFF. Combining the CDR3 with reference TRBV5-6 and TRBJ1-1 gives the whole variable domain DAGVTQSPTHLIKTRGQQVTLRCSPKSGHDTVSWYQQALGQGPQFIFQYYEEEERQRGNFPDRFSGHQFPNYSSELNVNALLLGDSALYLCASSLWGGDTEAFFGQGTRLTVV.

The rearrangement uses TRBV10-3 and TRBJ2-7, with TRBD2 matching 13 bases. Germline loops: CDR1 ENHRY, CDR2 SYGVKD. V dropped 9 bases and J dropped 6; count of bases not matched to a gene: 8. This CDR3 spans 14 amino acids. The CDR3 here is CAIQRTSGSIEQYF. The DNA of the CDR3 is TGTGCCATACAACGGACTAGCGGGAGTATCGAGCAGTACTTC.

V gene TRBV5-6 combines with J gene TRBJ1-1; TRBD1 might be the D (6 bases). Germline CDR1 SGHDT, CDR2 YYEEEE. Trimming removed 2 bases at V and 1 base at J, with 6 bases between. This CDR3 has 13 residues. The CDR3 region has the DNA TGTGCCAGCAGCTTCAGGGGGAACACTGAAGCTTTCTTT. It codes for CASSFRGNTEAFF.

The chain is built from TRBV5-1 and TRBJ2-3, with a weak D call TRBD1 (5 bases). V was pared by 1 base and J by 0 bases, with 12 bases between. The CDR3 length is 16 residues. The germline CDR1 and CDR2 sequences are SGHRS and YFSETQ. The CDR3 nucleotides are TGCGCCAGCAGCTTGCAGGGAAAATCTAGCACAGATACGCAGTATTTT. Encoded protein: CASSLQGKSSTDTQYF.

The V and J genes are TRBV27 and TRBJ2-7; D remains unclear. CDR1 and CDR2 from the germline V gene are MNHEY and SMNVEV (reference sequence). V was clipped by 4 bases and J by 0 bases, with 10 bases between them. CDR3 length: 14 amino acids. The CDR3 DNA reads as TGTGCCAGCAGTTCTGACTTCGGCTCCTACGAGCAGTACTTC. Amino acid sequence: CASSSDFGSYEQYF.

The gene calls are TRBV27 and TRBJ2-1; 9 bases map to TRBD2. Germline loops: CDR1 MNHEY, CDR2 SMNVEV (reference sequence). This CDR3 comprises 17 residues. The J segment lost 1 base and the V segment lost 6 bases, leaving 10 bases of the junction unmatched. DNA for the CDR3: TGTGCCAGCAGCTCCGGGACTAGCATATTTTCCTACAATGAGCAGTTCTTC. Translating it yields CASSSGTSIFSYNEQFF.

The CDR3 nucleotides are TGCGCCAGCAGCTTGTTGGCCACAAGCACTGAAGCTTTCTTT. Translated, it gives CASSLLATSTEAFF. The chain has TRBV5-1 and TRBJ1-1; D gene uncertain. V lost 1 base to trimming and J lost 4 bases, with 11 bases between them. The CDR3 is made up of 14 amino acids. Germline CDR1 and CDR2: SGHRS and YFSETQ.

The rearrangement links TRBV2 to TRBJ2-7; 14 nucleotides align to TRBD2. J lost 7 bases, V lost 6 bases, and 8 bases had no gene match. This CDR3 is built from 15 residues. Germline lookup yields CDR1 SNHLY and CDR2 FYNNEI. DNA of the CDR3: TGTGCCAGCAGGGAGGGACTAGCGGGAGTCGGTGAGCAGTACTTC. It is translated as CASREGLAGVGEQYF.

This clone was observed a few times. The J gene is TRBJ1-3, the V gene TRBV19, with D uncertain. The germline V gene has CDR1 LNHDA and CDR2 SQIVND (reference sequence). V was clipped by 5 bases and J by 0 bases, with 14 bases between them. This CDR3 has 16 amino acids. CDR3 in DNA: TGTGCCAGTAGTCCTCGTCCAGCAGGCTCTGGAAACACCATATATTTT. Protein product: CASSPRPAGSGNTIYF.

The V call is TRBV6-1, the J call TRBJ1-4, with 7 bases lining up with TRBD1. The CDR3 has 19 residues. Germline values: CDR1 MNHNS, CDR2 SASEGT. With V trimmed by 4 bases and J by 7 bases, 21 bases remained unmatched. DNA of the CDR3: TGTGCCAGCAGTGTCTCCACCGACAGGGCCGAATTCCCCTCTGAAAAACTGTTTTTT. Amino acid sequence: CASSVSTDRAEFPSEKLFF.

The chain employs TRBV19 and TRBJ2-3; 10 bases map to TRBD1. In germline, CDR1 is LNHDA, CDR2 SQIVND (reference sequence). The J segment lost 2 bases and the V segment lost 3 bases, leaving 5 bases of the junction unmatched. The CDR3 length is 16 residues. CDR3 sequence reads: CASSIRTGGTTDTQYF. CDR3 nucleotides: TGTGCCAGTAGTATCAGGACAGGGGGGACCACAGATACGCAGTATTTT.

The CDR3 loop reads CASSPTSNVLTF. CDR3 in DNA: TGTGCCAGCAGTCCAACGAGTAACGTCCTGACTTTC. V gene TRBV27 combines with J gene TRBJ2-6, with D hard to call. V was shortened by 5 bases and J by 10 bases, with 9 bases between the two germline ends. Per the germline V gene, CDR1 is MNHEY and CDR2 is SMNVEV (reference sequence). The CDR3 length is 12 residues.

This chain links TRBV4-1 with TRBJ1-5, with D unresolved. Trimming removed 0 bases at V and 2 bases at J, with 11 bases between. The germline CDR1 and CDR2 sequences are MGHRA and YSYEKL. This CDR3 is built from 16 residues. CDR3 residues: CASSQEGTVGNQPQHF. The DNA for the CDR3 is TGCGCCAGCAGCCAAGAAGGAACAGTGGGCAATCAGCCCCAGCATTTT.

The chain joins TRBV5-1 to TRBJ1-5; D might be TRBD1 (6 bases). Germline V gene sequence: CDR1 SGHRS, CDR2 YFSETQ. Trimming removed 1 base from V and 15 bases from J, with 17 bases in between. CDR3 length: 13 amino acids. In DNA form, the CDR3 reads TGCGCCAGCAGCTTGACAGGGAGGGACCCCTGGCATTTT. It codes for CASSLTGRDPWHF.

This clone was picked up a small number of times. The chain uses TRBV27 and TRBJ2-2, with D perhaps TRBD2 (6 bases). This CDR3 comprises 16 residues. V lost 4 bases, J lost 2 bases, and 14 bases lay in between. Germline V CDR1 and CDR2: MNHEY, SMNVEV (reference sequence). Written as DNA, the CDR3 is TGTGCCAGCAGTTGGGCGGGAACAGGAAACACCGGGGAGCTGTTTTTT. Translation: CASSWAGTGNTGELFF.

The chain is built from TRBV29-1 and TRBJ1-2; a weak D match, TRBD1 (5 bases). Germline values: CDR1 SQVTM, CDR2 ANQGSEA. The CDR3 runs 12 residues. V lost 3 bases, J lost 3 bases, and 8 bases lay in between. DNA of the CDR3: TGCAGCGTTGAGACGGGGGACTATGGCTACACCTTC. Residues: CSVETGDYGYTF.

This chain connects TRBV7-9 to TRBJ2-4; D not certain. In germline, CDR1 is SEHNR, CDR2 FQNEAQ (reference sequence). Trimming took off 4 bases at V and 7 bases at J, with 20 bases between the two ends. The CDR3 is 16 residues long. CDR3 in DNA: TGTGCCAGCAGCTCAGCCGGGTCTCAAATGGCGAACATTCAGTACTTC. It codes for CASSSAGSQMANIQYF.

V gene TRBV19 combines with J gene TRBJ1-2; 9 bases are shared with TRBD1. Germline CDR1 reads LNHDA; CDR2 reads SQIVND (reference sequence). With 5 bases clipped from V and 3 bases from J, the junction kept 4 bases outside the gene matches. The CDR3 consists of 14 residues. CDR3 sequence (DNA): TGTGCCAGTAGTGCGGGACAGGGCTACTATGGCTACACCTTC. This gives the protein CASSAGQGYYGYTF.

This chain uses TRBV10-1 with TRBJ2-1, with 11 bases lining up with TRBD2. J was trimmed by 7 bases and V by 6 bases; bases with no gene match: 11. The CDR3 consists of 16 residues. Germline lookup yields CDR1 WNHNN and CDR2 SYGVQD (reference sequence). The CDR3 spells CASSPFSGRDPNEQFF. DNA of the CDR3: TGCGCCAGCAGCCCGTTTAGCGGGAGGGACCCTAATGAGCAGTTCTTC.

V and J are TRBV4-1 and TRBJ2-7; maybe TRBD1 (6 bases). Germline values: CDR1 MGHRA, CDR2 YSYEKL. Trimming stripped 0 bases from V and 4 bases from J, with 22 bases between. The CDR3 extends over 18 amino acids. For the CDR3, the DNA is TGCGCCAGCAGCCAAGAGTGGACCAGGGGCGGCTTGAAATACGAGCAGTACTTC. This sequence encodes CASSQEWTRGGLKYEQYF.

In its sample, this clone was seen a few times. V usage is TRBV4-1 and J usage is TRBJ1-1; D ambiguous. The CDR3 has 13 residues. Germline V gene data show CDR1 as MGHRA and CDR2 as YSYEKL. The V end lost 7 bases, the J end lost 10 bases, and 19 bases lay between the germline ends. CDR3 in amino acids: CASTSGVGEGAFF. The CDR3 DNA follows: TGCGCCAGCACCTCCGGGGTCGGGGAGGGAGCTTTCTTT.

This chain uses TRBV9 with TRBJ2-7; 9 bases match TRBD1. J gave up 4 bases and V 0 bases, and 2 bases lay outside the gene matches. The CDR3 has 14 residues. Germline CDR1 SGDLS, CDR2 YYNGEE. Here the CDR3 DNA reads TGTGCCAGCAGCGTAGACGGACAGGGGTACGAGCAGTACTTC. It yields the protein CASSVDGQGYEQYF. The full variable domain, rest sourced from reference TRBV9 and TRBJ2-7, is DSGVTQTPKHLITATGQRVTLRCSPRSGDLSVYWYQQSLDQGLQFLIQYYNGEERAKGNILERFSAQQFPDLHSELNLSSLELGDSALYFCASSVDGQGYEQYFGPGTRLTVT.